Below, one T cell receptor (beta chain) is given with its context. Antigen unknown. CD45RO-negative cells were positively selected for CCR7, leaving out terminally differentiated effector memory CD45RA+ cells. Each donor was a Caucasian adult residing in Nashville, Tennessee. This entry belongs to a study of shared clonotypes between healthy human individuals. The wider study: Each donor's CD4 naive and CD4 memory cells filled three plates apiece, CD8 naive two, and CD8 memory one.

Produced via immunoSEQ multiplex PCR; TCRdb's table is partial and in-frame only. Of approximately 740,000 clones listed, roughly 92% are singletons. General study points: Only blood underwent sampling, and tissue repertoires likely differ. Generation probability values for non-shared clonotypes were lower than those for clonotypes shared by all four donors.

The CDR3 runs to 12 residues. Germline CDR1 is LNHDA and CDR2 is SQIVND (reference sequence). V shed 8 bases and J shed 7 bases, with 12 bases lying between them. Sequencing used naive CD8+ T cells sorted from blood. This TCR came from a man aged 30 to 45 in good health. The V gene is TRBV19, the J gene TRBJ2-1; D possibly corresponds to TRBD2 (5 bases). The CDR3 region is CASRGWENEQFF. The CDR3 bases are TGTGCCAGTCGTGGGTGGGAGAATGAGCAGTTCTTC.